In this sample, the clone carrying this TCR beta chain turned up once. TCRdb's copy holds only in-frame clones and misses some; the assay was immunoSEQ multiplex PCR. The sample includes about 89,000 clones, 85% to 90% of them seen just once. These data originate in a study of control samples from healthy donors and cancer patients. The source of this sequence is a woman between 40 and 55 years old in good health. Sequenced sample: blood.

The CDR3 spells CASSQQGNYGYTF. The CDR3, as DNA: TGTGCCAGCAGTCAACAGGGGAACTATGGCTACACCTTC. The V and J genes are TRBV13 and TRBJ1-2, with TRBD1 identical over 7 bases. The CDR3 has 13 residues. Trimming took 6 bases from V and 2 from J; bases not matched to a gene: 3. CDR1 PRHDT and CDR2 FYEKMQ come from the germline V gene (reference sequence).